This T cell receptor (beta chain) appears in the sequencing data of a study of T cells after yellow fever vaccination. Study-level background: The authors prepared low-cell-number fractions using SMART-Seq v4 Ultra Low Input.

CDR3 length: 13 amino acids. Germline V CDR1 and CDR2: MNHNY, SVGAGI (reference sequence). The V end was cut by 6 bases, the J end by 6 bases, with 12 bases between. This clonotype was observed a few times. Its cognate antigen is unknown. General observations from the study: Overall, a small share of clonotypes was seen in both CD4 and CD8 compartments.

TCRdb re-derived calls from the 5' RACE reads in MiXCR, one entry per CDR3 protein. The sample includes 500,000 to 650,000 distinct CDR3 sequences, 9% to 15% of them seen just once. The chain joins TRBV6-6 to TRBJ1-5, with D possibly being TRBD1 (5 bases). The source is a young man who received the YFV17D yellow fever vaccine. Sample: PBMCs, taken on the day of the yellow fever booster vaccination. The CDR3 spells CASRGGEGQPQHF. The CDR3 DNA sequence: TGTGCCAGCAGGGGGGGGGAAGGTCAGCCCCAGCATTTT.